The 22 T cell receptor beta chains presented below share a single source sample, sequenced in a study of cytomegalovirus exposure and HLA in healthy donors (dated by TCRdb to about 2017). To prepare the library, the immunoSEQ multiplex PCR assay was applied. Not all clones reach the TCRdb copy of this immuneACCESS table, which keeps in-frame sequences only. Checked studies attribute under half of the gap to unresolved V genes and leave the rest unexplained. Recorded for this sample are approximately 240,000 clones; about 89% of them occurred a single time. The ten largest clones capture approximately 1.1% of the sample. The sample taken for sequencing was PBMCs. The origin of the receptors is a woman between 18 and 29 years old in good health and CMV-seronegative.

With regard to this clone: No DNA is shown, since the ends of the CDR3 on it are uncertain; the CDR3 is the one TCRdb lists. The chain has TRBV28 and TRBJ1-2; TRBD1 is the table's D call, not checked against the DNA. Per the germline V gene, CDR1 is MDHEN and CDR2 is SYDVKM. The CDR3 is 14 amino acids in total, end residues counted. The CDR3: CASSFWGQGALGTF.

V and J are TRBV6-1 and TRBJ1-3; 7 bases are a match to TRBD1. CDR1 and CDR2 from the germline V gene are MNHNS and SASEGT. The CDR3 is made up of 16 amino acids. With V trimmed by 1 base and J by 0 bases, 3 bases remained unmatched. CDR3 in amino acids: CASSEGTGLSGNTIYF. The CDR3 DNA sequence: TGTGCCAGCAGTGAAGGGACAGGCCTCTCTGGAAACACCATATATTTT.

The V and J genes are TRBV12-5 and TRBJ2-1; 9 bases line up with TRBD2. The CDR3 contains 17 residues. V dropped 5 bases and J dropped 1; count of bases not matched to a gene: 9. In germline, CDR1 is LGHNT, CDR2 FRNRAP. In nucleotides, the CDR3 is TGTGCTAGTGGTGCCAGGCTAGCGGGACCATCCTACAATGAGCAGTTCTTC. Translated: CASGARLAGPSYNEQFF. The variable domain in full, completed from reference TRBV12-5 and TRBJ2-1, reads DARVTQTPRHKVTEMGQEVTMRCQPILGHNTVFWYRQTMMQGLELLAYFRNRAPLDDSGMPKDRFSAEMPDATLATLKIQPSEPRDSAVYFCASGARLAGPSYNEQFFGPGTRLTVL.

The J gene is TRBJ1-2, the V gene TRBV27; D uncertain. The CDR3 is 14 amino acids. Germline V lookup: CDR1 MNHEY, CDR2 SMNVEV (reference sequence). V was shortened by 8 bases and J by 7 bases, with 20 bases between the two germline ends. CDR3 protein: CASLPLGDIGGYTF. CDR3 DNA sequence: TGTGCCAGCCTTCCATTGGGCGACATCGGTGGCTACACCTTC.

This clone was seen a single time. This chain connects TRBV27 to TRBJ2-3; 10 bases line up with TRBD2. The germline CDR1 and CDR2 sequences are MNHEY and SMNVEV (reference sequence). This CDR3 has 16 amino acids. V dropped 2 bases and J dropped 4; count of bases not matched to a gene: 6. The CDR3 is CASSLELAGSADTQYF. CDR3 bases: TGTGCCAGCAGTTTAGAACTAGCGGGATCGGCAGATACGCAGTATTTT.

The chain recombines TRBV5-1 with TRBJ2-5; D might be TRBD2 (6 bases). The CDR3 spans 14 residues. V gave up 3 bases and J gave up 0 bases, with 9 bases separating them. CDR1 is SGHRS, CDR2 YFSETQ, per germline. The CDR3 DNA follows: TGCGCCAGCAGCTCCCGGGACTACCAAGAGACCCAGTACTTC. Translation: CASSSRDYQETQYF.

The chain joins TRBV6-6 to TRBJ2-7, with D possibly being TRBD1 (5 bases). V lost 0 bases, J lost 7 bases, and 16 bases lay in between. Looked up from germline, CDR1 is MNHNY and CDR2 is SVGAGI (reference sequence). The CDR3 has 15 amino acids. The CDR3: CASSYSPDTREEQYF. CDR3 DNA sequence: TGTGCCAGCAGTTACTCGCCGGACACCAGGGAAGAGCAGTACTTC.

V gene TRBV5-8 combines with J gene TRBJ1-1; D perhaps matches TRBD1 (5 bases). There are 15 residues in the CDR3. The V and J ends lost 4 bases and 1 base respectively, with 14 bases between them. Germline loops: CDR1 SGHTS, CDR2 YDEGEE. The CDR3 spells CASSPLQGGNTEAFF. CDR3 DNA: TGTGCCAGCAGCCCCCTCCAGGGCGGGAACACTGAAGCTTTCTTT.

The V and J genes are TRBV19 and TRBJ2-7; 7 nucleotides match TRBD1. Germline assignment: CDR1 LNHDA and CDR2 SQIVND (reference sequence). Trimming at V came to 4 bases and at J to 0 bases, leaving 9 bases not matched to a gene. There are 16 residues in the CDR3. The CDR3 coding sequence is TGTGCCAGTAGTAAAGAGACAGGGCCCTCCTCCTACGAGCAGTACTTC. It specifies CASSKETGPSSYEQYF.

J is TRBJ2-5 and V is TRBV6-1, with unresolved D. The CDR3 length is 14 residues. Germline CDR1 MNHNS, CDR2 SASEGT. The germline V and J ends were trimmed by 0 bases and 5 bases, with 10 bases remaining between them. CDR3 nucleotides: TGTGCCAGCAGTGAAGCGCTCCGGCGGGAGACCCAGTACTTC. Its protein is CASSEALRRETQYF.

This clone appeared once. This chain connects TRBV25-1 to TRBJ2-1, with 7 bases aligning to TRBD1. V dropped 3 bases and J dropped 0; count of bases not matched to a gene: 8. There are 17 residues in the CDR3. The germline gives CDR1 MGHDK, CDR2 SYGVNS. CDR3 in amino acids: CASSDVRQGSSYNEQFF. In nucleotides, the CDR3 is TGTGCCAGCAGTGACGTTCGACAGGGCAGCTCCTACAATGAGCAGTTCTTC.

The V gene is TRBV9, the J gene TRBJ1-5; the match to TRBD1 covers 9 bases. The CDR3 is 14 residues long. V gave up 3 bases and J gave up 6 bases; unmatched junction bases: 4. CDR1 and CDR2 (germline): SGDLS, YYNGEE. CDR3 sequence reads: CASSGHRGLQPQHF. The CDR3 DNA reads TGTGCCAGCAGCGGCCACAGGGGGCTTCAGCCCCAGCATTTT.

This chain joins TRBV6-1 and TRBJ1-5; no firm D call. Germline CDR1 MNHNS, CDR2 SASEGT. The V end lost 2 bases, the J end lost 9 bases, and 11 bases lay between the germline ends. The CDR3 extends over 13 amino acids. CDR3 nucleotides: TGTGCCAGCAGTGAACGTGGCCCAGGGCCCCAGCATTTT. This codes for CASSERGPGPQHF.

The gene calls are TRBV6-4 and TRBJ2-3; tentatively, D is TRBD2 (6 bases). The CDR3 contains 14 residues. CDR1 and CDR2 from the germline V gene are MRHNA and SNTAGT. With 3 bases removed from V and 8 bases from J, the gap between germline ends came to 15 bases. The CDR3 protein is CASSESPLGGTQYF. CDR3 coding DNA: TGTGCCAGCAGTGAATCCCCCCTGGGGGGTACGCAGTATTTT.

The chain carries TRBV5-5 and TRBJ1-2; D is perhaps TRBD1 (5 bases). V was shortened by 3 bases and J by 7 bases, with 10 bases between the two germline ends. From germline, CDR1 is SGHKS and CDR2 YYEKEE (reference sequence). CDR3 size: 12 residues. The CDR3 region is CASSSPQGGYTF. The CDR3 bases are TGTGCCAGCAGCTCCCCCCAGGGTGGCTACACCTTC.

V is TRBV19 and J is TRBJ2-4; D might be TRBD1 (6 bases). This CDR3 comprises 14 residues. V was pared by 7 bases and J by 0 bases, with 10 bases between. The germline CDR1 and CDR2 sequences are LNHDA and SQIVND (reference sequence). CDR3 coding DNA: TGTGCCAGTACAGGGGTGTTAGCCAAAAACATTCAGTACTTC. Residues: CASTGVLAKNIQYF.

This chain joins TRBV29-1 and TRBJ2-1; 8 positions agree with TRBD2. Trimming cost V 3 bases and J 6 bases; bases outside gene matches: 7. Germline assignment: CDR1 SQVTM and CDR2 ANQGSEA. The CDR3 is 14 residues long. This chain's CDR3 is CSVEQRETLNEQFF. In DNA form, the CDR3 reads TGCAGCGTTGAGCAGCGGGAGACTCTCAATGAGCAGTTCTTC.

The genes are TRBV6-1 and TRBJ1-1, with 9 bases identical to TRBD1. With V trimmed by 3 bases and J by 5 bases, 7 bases remained unmatched. The CDR3 runs to 15 residues. Germline V lookup: CDR1 MNHNS, CDR2 SASEGT. The DNA for the CDR3 is TGTGCCAGCAGTGAGGACAGGGGAGGACGGACTGAAGCTTTCTTT. Protein product: CASSEDRGGRTEAFF.

V and J are TRBV7-3 and TRBJ1-5; D gene ambiguous. Trimming stripped 6 bases from V and 0 bases from J, with 15 bases between. The CDR3 extends over 16 amino acids. Germline CDR1 reads SGHTA; CDR2 reads FQGTGA. CDR3 coding DNA: TGTGCCAGCAGTATCACCGGTGACAATAGCAATCAGCCCCAGCATTTT. Translating gives CASSITGDNSNQPQHF.

For the CDR3, the DNA is TGCGCCAGCGGGAAGACAGGAACCAACTATGGCTACACCTTC. This encodes CASGKTGTNYGYTF. This chain connects TRBV5-1 to TRBJ1-2; D possibly corresponds to TRBD1 (6 bases). This CDR3 contains 14 residues. Germline values: CDR1 SGHRS, CDR2 YFSETQ. V gave up 7 bases and J gave up 2 bases, with 15 bases separating them.

The gene calls are TRBV2 and TRBJ1-3, with 7 positions matching TRBD1. This CDR3 spans 12 amino acids. In germline, CDR1 is SNHLY, CDR2 FYNNEI. Unmatched junction bases numbered 3, after V lost 11 bases and J lost 2 bases. In DNA form, the CDR3 reads TGTGCCGACAGGGTAACTGGAAACACCATATATTTT. This gives the protein CADRVTGNTIYF.

V usage is TRBV2 and J usage is TRBJ1-1; D is undetermined. Germline values: CDR1 SNHLY, CDR2 FYNNEI. Trimming took 1 base from V and 3 from J, leaving 12 bases between them. This CDR3 spans 15 amino acids. In DNA form, the CDR3 reads TGTGCCAGCAGTGAAGTTGGGGTGAGGGACACTGAAGCTTTCTTT. Its translation is CASSEVGVRDTEAFF. The full variable domain, completed using reference TRBV2 and TRBJ1-1, is EPEVTQTPSHQVTQMGQEVILRCVPISNHLYFYWYRQILGQKVEFLVSFYNNEISEKSEIFDDQFSVERPDGSNFTLKIRSTKLEDSAMYFCASSEVGVRDTEAFFGQGTRLTVV.